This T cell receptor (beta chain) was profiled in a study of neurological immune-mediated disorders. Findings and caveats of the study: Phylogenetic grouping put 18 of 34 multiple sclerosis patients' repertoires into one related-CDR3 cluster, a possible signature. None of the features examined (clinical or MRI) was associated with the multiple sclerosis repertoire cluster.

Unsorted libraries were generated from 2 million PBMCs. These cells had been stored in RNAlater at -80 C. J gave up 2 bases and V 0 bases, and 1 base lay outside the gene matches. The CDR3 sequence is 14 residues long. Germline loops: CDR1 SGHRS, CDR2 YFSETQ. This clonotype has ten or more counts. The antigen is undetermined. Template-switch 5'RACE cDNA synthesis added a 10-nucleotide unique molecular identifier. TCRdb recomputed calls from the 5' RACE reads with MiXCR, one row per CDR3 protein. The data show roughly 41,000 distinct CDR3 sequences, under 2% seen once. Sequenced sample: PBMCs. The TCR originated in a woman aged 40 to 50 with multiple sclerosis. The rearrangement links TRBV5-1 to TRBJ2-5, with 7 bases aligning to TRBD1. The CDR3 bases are TGCGCCAGCAGCTTGGGACAGGGACAAGAGACCCAGTACTTC. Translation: CASSLGQGQETQYF.